Listed here are 28 T cell receptor beta chains from one sample, sequenced in a study of CD8 T cells in ankylosing spondylitis. Each CDR3 protein gets one entry after TCRdb re-called the 5' RACE reads with MiXCR. This table has roughly 230,000 distinct CDR3 sequences, 15% to 20% appearing once. The sample was blood, either unsorted or a sorted T cell fraction (not recorded which). The receptors stem from a male donor with ankylosing spondylitis or in good health (not recorded which).

V gene TRBV9 combines with J gene TRBJ1-1, with a weak D call TRBD1 (6 bases). CDR1 is SGDLS and CDR2 is YYNGEE in the germline V gene. The length of the CDR3 is 13 residues. The V gene lost 3 bases and the J gene lost 1 base, with 7 bases spanning the gap. CDR3 loop: CASSEGGNTEAFF. DNA for the CDR3: TGTGCCAGCAGCGAGGGGGGGAACACTGAAGCTTTCTTT.

This sequence joins TRBV29-1 and TRBJ1-1; D is perhaps TRBD1 (5 bases). V lost 1 base and J lost 3, with 9 bases in between. This CDR3 comprises 13 residues. Germline V lookup: CDR1 SQVTM, CDR2 ANQGSEA. The CDR3 DNA reads TGCAGCGTTGAAGCAGGGTCTGACACTGAAGCTTTCTTT. Protein: CSVEAGSDTEAFF.

This clonotype showed up just a few times. V gene TRBV29-1 combines with J gene TRBJ2-3, with TRBD1 matching over 10 bases. V trimming: 2 bases; J trimming: 3 bases; junction bases outside the gene matches: 5. Germline CDR1 and CDR2: SQVTM and ANQGSEA. The CDR3 has 15 amino acids. The CDR3 region is CSVEPRTGGTDTQYF. CDR3 in DNA: TGCAGCGTTGAACCGCGGACAGGGGGTACAGATACGCAGTATTTT.

The V and J genes are TRBV9 and TRBJ2-7; 7 bases fit TRBD1. The CDR3 is made up of 15 amino acids. J was trimmed by 2 bases and V by 0 bases; bases with no gene match: 5. The V gene's germline CDR1 is SGDLS and CDR2 YYNGEE. The CDR3 DNA reads as TGTGCCAGCAGCGTAGAGAGGGGGCCCACCTACGAGCAGTACTTC. Amino acid sequence: CASSVERGPTYEQYF.

This clonotype was found many times. The gene calls are TRBV20-1 and TRBJ2-7; TRBD2 matches 8 bases. The CDR3 runs 16 residues. After removal of 0 bases from V and 1 base from J, the junction contained 8 bases not matched to a gene. CDR1 is DFQATT and CDR2 is SNEGSKA in the germline V gene (reference sequence). CDR3 bases: TGCAGTGCTAGAGACCCGTTTAGCGGGATTTCCTACGAGCAGTACTTC. This codes for CSARDPFSGISYEQYF.

DNA of the CDR3: TGTGCCAGCAGCCTCCAGGGACCCGGGACGTACCAAGAGACCCAGTACTTC. The encoded protein is CASSLQGPGTYQETQYF. The genes are TRBV9 and TRBJ2-5; D might be TRBD1 or TRBD2, each matching 5 bases. This CDR3 spans 17 amino acids. In germline, CDR1 is SGDLS, CDR2 YYNGEE. With 4 bases removed from V and 0 bases from J, the gap between germline ends came to 19 bases.

The V and J genes are TRBV27 and TRBJ2-7; a possible D gene is TRBD1 (6 bases). The CDR3 has 14 residues. Trimming stripped 3 bases from V and 7 bases from J, with 16 bases between. Germline V gene data show CDR1 as MNHEY and CDR2 as SMNVEV (reference sequence). CDR3 bases: TGTGCCAGCAGTTTCTCACTACAGGGCTTGGAGCAGTACTTC. Translated, it gives CASSFSLQGLEQYF.

The sample holds a few counts of this clonotype. The chain links TRBV15 to TRBJ1-4; 7 positions match TRBD1. CDR3 length equals 18 residues. With V trimmed by 6 bases and J by 0 bases, 13 bases remained unmatched. Germline CDR1 is LNHNV and CDR2 is YYDKDF (reference sequence). The CDR3, as DNA: TGTGCCACCAGTGATGTTATTCGGGACAGTGCAACTAATGAAAAACTGTTTTTT. It translates to CATSDVIRDSATNEKLFF.

A few counts support this clonotype. The rearrangement links TRBV30 to TRBJ1-1, with D uncertain. The germline V gene encodes CDR1 GTSNPN and CDR2 SVGIG (reference sequence). The V gene lost 0 bases and the J gene lost 4 bases, with 15 bases spanning the gap. The CDR3 runs to 15 residues. The CDR3 here is CAWSVLGSGSTEAFF. The CDR3 nucleotides are TGTGCCTGGAGTGTACTTGGCAGTGGGTCCACTGAAGCTTTCTTT.

The chain links TRBV6-5 to TRBJ2-7, with a weak D call TRBD2 (6 bases). The germline V gene has CDR1 MNHEY and CDR2 SVGAGI. The V and J ends lost 0 bases and 2 bases respectively, with 14 bases between them. CDR3 length equals 16 residues. The CDR3 DNA is TGTGCCAGCAGTTACTCGAACCCGGGAGAAACCTACGAGCAGTACTTC. Translating gives CASSYSNPGETYEQYF.

This clonotype has more than one count but fewer than ten. The rearrangement uses TRBV5-4 and TRBJ1-4; 7 bases agree with TRBD1. The germline CDR1 and CDR2 sequences are SGHNT and YYREEE (reference sequence). With 5 bases clipped from V and 5 bases from J, the junction kept 6 bases outside the gene matches. This CDR3 spans 14 amino acids. DNA for the CDR3: TGTGCCAGCAGTCCCGGGACAGCAAATGAAAAACTGTTTTTT. It specifies CASSPGTANEKLFF.

The chain is built from TRBV7-2 and TRBJ2-2, with D perhaps matching TRBD1 (6 bases). Germline V gene lookup returns CDR1 SGHTA and CDR2 FQGNSA. Trimming pared 4 bases from V and 3 bases from J, leaving 15 bases between. The CDR3 is 16 residues long. The CDR3 bases are TGTGCCAGCAGCTCAACCTCAGGGGCAGACACCGGGGAGCTGTTTTTT. Amino acids: CASSSTSGADTGELFF. Using reference TRBV7-2 and TRBJ2-2 for the parts outside the CDR3, the full variable domain is GAGVSQSPSNKVTEKGKDVELRCDPISGHTALYWYRQSLGQGLEFLIYFQGNSAPDKSGLPSDRFSAERTGGSVSTLTIQRTQQEDSAVYLCASSSTSGADTGELFFGEGSRLTVL.

This clonotype was seen a handful of times. The DNA of the CDR3 is TGTGCCATCAGTGTTAGCGGGAGGGCCATCTACGAGCAGTACTTC. Translation: CAISVSGRAIYEQYF. The V call is TRBV10-3, the J call TRBJ2-7; 11 bases are shared with TRBD2. Per germline, CDR1 ENHRY and CDR2 SYGVKD. The CDR3 loop spans 15 amino acids. Trimming took 4 bases from V and 3 from J; bases not matched to a gene: 5.

This clonotype was detected many times. The CDR3 region is CASSQELGGADTQYF. The CDR3 DNA is TGCGCCAGCAGCCAAGAATTAGGGGGAGCGGATACGCAGTATTTT. The V and J genes are TRBV4-3 and TRBJ2-3; TRBD1 might be the D (6 bases). The V end was cut by 0 bases, the J end by 6 bases, with 13 bases between. The germline gives CDR1 LGHNA, CDR2 YSLEER. CDR3 length: 15 amino acids.

This clonotype was counted ten times or more. The rearrangement joins TRBV4-2 to TRBJ2-1; 8 nucleotides match TRBD2. CDR1 is LGHNA, CDR2 YNFKEQ, per germline. V shed 8 bases, J shed 6 bases, and the junction held 6 bases outside the gene matches. This CDR3 region has 13 residues. CDR3 protein: CASQLAEVNEQFF. CDR3 coding DNA: TGTGCCAGCCAACTAGCGGAGGTCAATGAGCAGTTCTTC.

V and J are TRBV4-2 and TRBJ2-1; D is unresolved. The germline gives CDR1 LGHNA, CDR2 YNFKEQ. Between the trimmed V and J ends, which lost 4 bases and 5 bases, there was a span of 18 bases. This CDR3 is 16 amino acids long. The CDR3 loop reads CASSPRDGARHNEQFF. Here the CDR3 DNA reads TGTGCCAGCAGCCCTAGAGACGGAGCCCGGCACAATGAGCAGTTCTTC.

The J gene is TRBJ2-4, the V gene TRBV14, with unresolved D. CDR3 length: 14 amino acids. Trimming removed 10 bases at V and 5 bases at J, with 18 bases between. CDR1 is SGHDN, CDR2 FVKESK, per germline. CDR3 DNA: TGTGCCAACAACGAGTGTGGGCGGCAAAACATTCAGTACTTC. Amino acids: CANNECGRQNIQYF.

The chain joins TRBV12-3 or TRBV12-4 to TRBJ2-3; D gene unclear. The CDR3 runs to 12 residues. The ends were cut back, 7 bases at V and 4 bases at J, with 9 bases in the middle. The CDR3 region has the DNA TGTGCCAGCAAACGGGCACCAGATACGCAGTATTTT. Translating gives CASKRAPDTQYF.

Written as DNA, the CDR3 is TGTGCCAGCAGCTTAGTCCTAGCGGGGAACAATGAGCAGTTCTTC. This encodes CASSLVLAGNNEQFF. The rearrangement uses TRBV7-9 and TRBJ2-1; 9 bases are shared with TRBD2. CDR1 is SEHNR and CDR2 is FQNEAQ in the germline V gene (reference sequence). The CDR3 has 15 amino acids. The V segment lost 1 base and the J segment 5 bases; nucleotides outside the gene matches: 3.

The V gene is TRBV6-1, the J gene TRBJ1-1; 9 bases match TRBD1. The CDR3 has 16 residues. V shed 8 bases, J shed 4 bases, and the junction held 14 bases outside the gene matches. Germline V gene lookup returns CDR1 MNHNS and CDR2 SASEGT. The CDR3 protein is CASQPRDRAQGTEAFF. The CDR3 DNA follows: TGTGCCAGCCAACCCCGGGACAGGGCGCAGGGCACTGAAGCTTTCTTT.

A few counts support this clonotype. The V gene is TRBV19, the J gene TRBJ2-1; D remains ambiguous. The CDR3 extends over 16 amino acids. Germline-derived CDR1 and CDR2 are LNHDA and SQIVND (reference sequence). The V and J ends lost 0 bases and 0 bases respectively, with 9 bases between them. CDR3 sequence (DNA): TGTGCCAGTAGTATAGATCCGGTGAGCTCCTACAATGAGCAGTTCTTC. Residues: CASSIDPVSSYNEQFF.

The chain is built from TRBV27 and TRBJ1-5; TRBD1 aligns across 9 bases. Germline V gene data show CDR1 as MNHEY and CDR2 as SMNVEV (reference sequence). The CDR3 is 14 residues long. The ends lost 4 bases at V and 7 bases at J; junction bases unmatched: 5. This chain's CDR3 is CASSSRQGEQPQHF. In DNA, the CDR3 is TGTGCCAGCAGTTCACGACAGGGGGAACAGCCCCAGCATTTT.

The CDR3 region is CASSPFVASGRFYNEQFF. In DNA form, the CDR3 reads TGTGCCAGCTCACCATTTGTAGCTAGCGGGAGATTCTACAATGAGCAGTTCTTC. The chain couples TRBV18 to TRBJ2-1, with TRBD2 matching over 10 bases. From germline, CDR1 is KGHSH and CDR2 LQKENI. This CDR3 comprises 18 residues. V was clipped by 2 bases and J by 3 bases; unmatched bases: 10. Based on the CDR3 plus reference TRBV18 and TRBJ2-1, the full variable domain is NAGVMQNPRHLVRRRGQEARLRCSPMKGHSHVYWYRQLPEEGLKFMVYLQKENIIDESGMPKERFSAEFPKEGPSILRIQQVVRGDSAAYFCASSPFVASGRFYNEQFFGPGTRLTVL.

This clonotype was seen only a few times. This chain joins TRBV6-5 and TRBJ2-1, with TRBD2 matching over 7 bases. Germline CDR1 is MNHEY and CDR2 is SVGAGI. Trimming took 0 bases from V and 8 from J; bases not matched to a gene: 4. The CDR3 covers 14 residues. The CDR3 region has the DNA TGTGCCAGCAGTTACTCAAGGGGAGGGGATGAGCAGTTCTTC. It is translated as CASSYSRGGDEQFF.

V and J are TRBV4-1 and TRBJ2-3, with a weak D call TRBD2 (5 bases). This CDR3 contains 13 residues. Germline loops: CDR1 MGHRA, CDR2 YSYEKL. Trimming cost V 1 base and J 12 bases, with 14 bases left between them. The DNA for the CDR3 is TGCGCCAGCAGCCAAGCCAGAGCGGTTGATCAGTATTTT. Translated, it gives CASSQARAVDQYF.

This clonotype was detected a few times. The J gene is TRBJ1-3, the V gene TRBV27; D is undetermined. CDR1 and CDR2 (germline): MNHEY, SMNVEV (reference sequence). The CDR3 runs to 15 residues. The V gene lost 0 bases and the J gene lost 1 base, with 7 bases spanning the gap. For the CDR3, the DNA is TGTGCCAGCAGTTTATCGTGGGGATCTGGAAACACCATATATTTT. Translated: CASSLSWGSGNTIYF.

V gene TRBV29-1 combines with J gene TRBJ2-7, with 7 bases lining up with TRBD1. V dropped 5 bases and J dropped 5; count of bases not matched to a gene: 3. This CDR3 is built from 11 residues. Germline-derived CDR1 and CDR2 are SQVTM and ANQGSEA. The CDR3 reads CSVFDRDEQYF. The CDR3 DNA is TGCAGCGTTTTTGACAGGGACGAGCAGTACTTC.

The chain's CDR3 is CASSLYPFGTVTDTQYF. In DNA, the CDR3 is TGTGCCAGCAGCTTGTATCCGTTCGGGACAGTCACAGATACGCAGTATTTT. The genes are TRBV5-4 and TRBJ2-3; TRBD1 matches at 7 bases. CDR3 length: 17 amino acids. Germline CDR1 SGHNT, CDR2 YYREEE (reference sequence). With V trimmed by 1 base and J by 2 bases, 10 bases remained unmatched.